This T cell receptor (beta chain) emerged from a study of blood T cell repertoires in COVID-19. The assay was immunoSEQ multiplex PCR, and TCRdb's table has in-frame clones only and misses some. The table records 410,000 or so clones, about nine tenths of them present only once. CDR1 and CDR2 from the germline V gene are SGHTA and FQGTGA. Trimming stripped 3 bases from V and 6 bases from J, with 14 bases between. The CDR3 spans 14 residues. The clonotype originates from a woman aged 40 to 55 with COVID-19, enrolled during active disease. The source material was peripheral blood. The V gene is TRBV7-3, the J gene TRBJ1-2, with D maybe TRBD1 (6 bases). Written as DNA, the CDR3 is TGTGCCAGCAGCTTTGCCAGGGGAGAAGATGGCTACACCTTC. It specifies CASSFARGEDGYTF.